This TCR beta chain was identified in a study of blood T cell repertoires in COVID-19. Profiled with immunoSEQ multiplex PCR; TCRdb holds only in-frame clones, not every one. This sample yields about 66,000 clones, of which around 88% are seen a single time; roughly 6.7% belongs to the top ten. There are 12 residues in the CDR3. Trimming stripped 5 bases from V and 4 bases from J, with 8 bases between. The germline V gene has CDR1 SEHNR and CDR2 FQNEAQ (reference sequence). V and J are TRBV7-9 and TRBJ1-2; D may be TRBD1 (6 bases). This receptor was taken from an older woman with acute or convalescent COVID-19. What was sequenced was peripheral blood. The CDR3 nucleotides read TGTGCCAGCAGCAGAGGGGGCTATGGCTACACCTTC. Protein: CASSRGGYGYTF.